These 10 T cell receptor beta chains originate from one sample sequenced in a study of vaccination effects on CD4 cells after COVID-19. No cognate antigen is known for these TCRs. Clones were sequenced by immunoSEQ multiplex PCR, and TCRdb holds only the in-frame ones, with some missing. The sample comprises around 66,000 clones, roughly 80% of which are singletons, and approximately 3.7% rests with the top ten. ViraFEST used viral peptide pools to expand antigen-specific CD4+ T cells before sequencing. Subsequent to about 10 days of culture, CD4+ T cells were isolated. Vaccinated recipients, who were negative for nucleocapsid antibodies, had no history of SARS-CoV-2 infection. Source: CD4+ T cells from PBMCs cultured with HCoV-OC43 spike peptides, taken before COVID-19 vaccination. Subset given: HCoV-OC43 spike overlapping peptide pool stimulation. The receptors were sampled from a human donor who received a COVID-19 vaccine.

V usage is TRBV30 and J usage is TRBJ2-1; tentative D call: TRBD2 (7 bases). Trimming pared 2 bases from V and 9 bases from J, leaving 20 bases between. Germline CDR1 and CDR2: GTSNPN and SVGIG (reference sequence). The CDR3 extends over 15 amino acids. The CDR3 DNA reads as TGTGCCTGGAGTTTCGGGGGGCAGGTTCCGGGTGAGCAGTTCTTC. It codes for CAWSFGGQVPGEQFF. The whole variable domain, filled in from reference TRBV30 and TRBJ2-1, reads SQTIHQWPATLVQPVGSPLSLECTVEGTSNPNLYWYRQAAGRGLQLLFYSVGIGQISSEVPQNLSASRPQDRQFILSSKKLLLSDSGFYLCAWSFGGQVPGEQFFGPGTRLTVL.

This rearrangement joins TRBV11-3 to TRBJ2-2, with 7 bases fitting TRBD2. This CDR3 region has 14 residues. The junction had 10 bases not matched to a gene; V was cut back by 9 bases and J by 6 bases. The germline gives CDR1 SGHNT, CDR2 YENEEA. CDR3 region: CASSRGGSSGELFF. CDR3 nucleotide sequence: TGTGCCAGTTCTCGGGGCGGGAGCTCCGGGGAGCTGTTTTTT.

This clone was found once. The chain is built from TRBV7-2 and TRBJ2-7; TRBD2 matches at 8 bases. The ends lost 5 bases at V and 6 bases at J; junction bases unmatched: 6. This CDR3 comprises 13 residues. Germline CDR1 SGHTA, CDR2 FQGNSA. CDR3 in DNA: TGTGCCAGCAGCGTAAGACTAGCGACCGAGCAGTACGTC. It translates to CASSVRLATEQYV.

V usage is TRBV7-2 and J usage is TRBJ2-3; D is possibly TRBD1 (5 bases). V lost 1 base, J lost 0 bases, and 11 bases lay in between. The CDR3 loop spans 16 amino acids. Looked up from germline, CDR1 is SGHTA and CDR2 is FQGNSA. For the CDR3, the DNA is TGTGCCAGCAGCTTAGGACAGAGAACTAGCACAGATACGCAGTATTTT. Protein sequence: CASSLGQRTSTDTQYF. Complete variable domain (other parts from reference TRBV7-2 and TRBJ2-3): GAGVSQSPSNKVTEKGKDVELRCDPISGHTALYWYRQSLGQGLEFLIYFQGNSAPDKSGLPSDRFSAERTGGSVSTLTIQRTQQEDSAVYLCASSLGQRTSTDTQYFGPGTRLTVL.

The rearrangement links TRBV5-1 to TRBJ1-6; D remains unclear. Germline V gene lookup returns CDR1 SGHRS and CDR2 YFSETQ. The CDR3 runs to 15 residues. V was clipped by 4 bases and J by 6 bases, with 14 bases between them. CDR3 coding DNA: TGCGCCAGCAGCCCGGACGGGCCTCTTAATTCACCCCTCCACTTT. It is translated as CASSPDGPLNSPLHF.

The rearrangement joins TRBV6-5 to TRBJ2-7; TRBD1 might be the D (8 bases). Trimming left V 5 bases short and J 5 bases short, with 19 bases between. In germline, CDR1 is MNHEY, CDR2 SVGAGI. The CDR3 contains 15 residues. CDR3 sequence: CASSLNPTGGDEQYV. CDR3 nucleotide sequence: TGTGCCAGCAGTCTTAACCCAACAGGGGGGGACGAGCAGTACGTC.

This clone was observed a handful of times. The genes are TRBV7-2 and TRBJ1-1; D gene uncertain. Germline loops: CDR1 SGHTA, CDR2 FQGNSA. The CDR3 is 14 amino acids. The germline V and J ends were trimmed by 3 bases and 1 base, with 9 bases remaining between them. The CDR3 DNA reads as TGTGCCAGCAGCTTGGGCCCCAGGAACACTGAAGCTTTCTTT. Residues: CASSLGPRNTEAFF.

The chain links TRBV6-5 to TRBJ1-2, with D hard to call. The length of the CDR3 is 11 residues. Germline V gives CDR1 MNHEY, CDR2 SVGAGI. The V end lost 4 bases, the J end lost 4 bases, and 4 bases lay between the germline ends. CDR3 sequence reads: CASSSTYGYTF. CDR3 bases: TGTGCCAGCAGTTCCACCTATGGCTACACCTTC.

This chain links TRBV10-3 with TRBJ2-7; maybe TRBD1 (5 bases). V lost 2 bases, J lost 0 bases, and 17 bases lay in between. This CDR3 contains 17 residues. Per the germline V gene, CDR1 is ENHRY and CDR2 is SYGVKD. In DNA form, the CDR3 reads TGTGCCATCAGTGAGATTTGGGAACAGGCGTTCTCCTACGAGCAGTACGTC. This encodes CAISEIWEQAFSYEQYV.

V usage is TRBV11-2 and J usage is TRBJ2-2, with 9 bases that match TRBD1. Germline V CDR1 and CDR2: SGHAT, FQNNGV. This CDR3 has 17 residues. V shed 2 bases, J shed 4 bases, and the junction held 8 bases outside the gene matches. The CDR3 loop is CASSLTLDRGATGELFF. In DNA, the CDR3 is TGTGCCAGCAGCTTAACCCTCGACAGGGGGGCCACCGGGGAGCTGTTTTTT.